A single sample is the source of the 17 T cell receptor beta chains below, sequenced in a study of vaccination and CD4 T cells after COVID-19 (dated by TCRdb to the early 2020s). Library preparation employed PCR. Sequencer: Illumina iSeq 100. At the Johns Hopkins FTIC core, DNA from the cultured CD4+ T cells underwent TCR sequencing with the Oncomine TCR Beta short-read assay. TCRdb's own reprocessing of the public reads used fastp at Q25 and MiXCR and kept productive beta chains. Here each entry gathers all rows of one CDR3 protein and keeps the most common genes and DNA. The sample includes 11,000 or so distinct CDR3 sequences, with over 65% observed a single time. Together, the top ten hold 20% to 30% of the sample. Taken with the paper, the label for treatment or condition translates to: approximately nine-day PBMC culture with coronavirus spike peptide pools or control peptides (ViraFEST assay).

These TCRs are of unknown antigen specificity. Sequenced: CD4+ T cells from blood, cultured in vitro. Receptors were obtained from a human donor who had recovered from COVID-19.

This clonotype was seen only a few times. The rearrangement links TRBV20-1 to TRBJ1-5; no clear D. Germline assignment: CDR1 DFQATT and CDR2 SNEGSKA (reference sequence). V was shortened by 3 bases and J by 1 base, with 13 bases between the two germline ends. The CDR3 contains 15 residues. The CDR3 protein is CSASQGLTSNQPQHF. For the CDR3, the DNA is TGCAGTGCTAGCCAAGGGCTTACGAGCAATCAGCCCCAGCATTTT.

The sample holds a few counts of this clonotype. The CDR3 DNA is TGCAGTGCTGCGAGACAGGGGCGGGAGACCCAGTACTTC. This encodes CSAARQGRETQYF. The V call is TRBV20-1, the J call TRBJ2-5, with 8 bases fitting TRBD1. The germline V gene encodes CDR1 DFQATT and CDR2 SNEGSKA (reference sequence). Unmatched junction bases numbered 7, after V lost 5 bases and J lost 5 bases. This CDR3 comprises 13 residues.

The gene calls are TRBV20-1 and TRBJ2-5; no reliable D call. This CDR3 has 12 amino acids. V was cut by 1 base and J by 2 bases, with 5 bases left in between. From germline, CDR1 is DFQATT and CDR2 SNEGSKA (reference sequence). Here the CDR3 reads CSARGRQETQYF. The DNA of the CDR3 is TGCAGTGCTAGAGGCAGACAAGAGACCCAGTACTTC.

V gene TRBV20-1 combines with J gene TRBJ1-1, with D perhaps matching TRBD1 (5 bases). The CDR3 length is 14 residues. CDR1 DFQATT and CDR2 SNEGSKA come from the germline V gene (reference sequence). V was clipped by 3 bases and J by 4 bases, with 15 bases between them. CDR3 protein: CSASAQGWSTEAFF. DNA of the CDR3: TGCAGTGCTAGTGCGCAGGGCTGGAGCACTGAAGCTTTCTTT.

V is TRBV28 and J is TRBJ2-5; TRBD2 might be the D (6 bases). With 0 bases removed from V and 5 bases from J, the gap between germline ends came to 10 bases. The length of the CDR3 is 14 residues. The germline gives CDR1 MDHEN, CDR2 SYDVKM. The chain's CDR3 is CASSLWQTRETQYF. As DNA, the CDR3 is TGTGCCAGCAGTTTATGGCAGACTAGGGAGACCCAGTACTTC.

The chain recombines TRBV7-9 with TRBJ2-2, with 12 bases aligning to TRBD2. Germline CDR1 reads SEHNR; CDR2 reads FQNEAQ (reference sequence). This CDR3 spans 16 amino acids. Germline trimming cut 5 bases from V and 2 bases from J; bases unmatched to any gene: 3. The CDR3 DNA reads as TGTGCCAGCAGCCCTAGCGGGAGGGCAAACACCGGGGAGCTGTTTTTT. Protein product: CASSPSGRANTGELFF.

In regard to this clonotype: The junction departs from germline at one end; a sequencing error may be responsible. The chain joins TRBV6-1 to TRBJ2-4, with a tentative D call TRBD2 (5 bases). Germline values: CDR1 MNHNS, CDR2 SASEGT. This CDR3 is 15 amino acids long. The CDR3 reads CAAAPRASAKNIQYF. The CDR3, as DNA: TGCGCAGCCGCCCCGAGGGCATCAGCCAAAAACATTCAGTACTTC.

The chain recombines TRBV27 with TRBJ1-2; D is perhaps TRBD1 (5 bases). Germline-derived CDR1 and CDR2 are MNHEY and SMNVEV (reference sequence). Trimming removed 6 bases from V and 2 bases from J, with 16 bases in between. The CDR3 has 15 residues. CDR3 sequence reads: CASRRRPTANYGYTF. CDR3 bases: TGTGCCAGCAGAAGACGACCGACAGCAAACTATGGCTACACCTTC.

This clonotype was observed a single time. V is TRBV15 and J is TRBJ2-3; 9 nucleotides line up with TRBD2. Losses at the gene ends were 8 bases for V and 4 bases for J; bases not matched to a gene: 13. The CDR3 contains 16 residues. In germline, CDR1 is LNHNV, CDR2 YYDKDF (reference sequence). The CDR3 spells CATRTTKREESDTQYF. The CDR3 bases are TGTGCCACCCGGACAACAAAGCGGGAGGAATCAGATACGCAGTATTTT. Supplemented by reference TRBV15 and TRBJ2-3, the full variable domain reads DAMVIQNPRYQVTQFGKPVTLSCSQTLNHNVMYWYQQKSSQAPKLLFHYYDKDFNNEADTPDNFQSRRPNTSFCFLDIRSPGLGDTAMYLCATRTTKREESDTQYFGPGTRLTVL.

The chain couples TRBV19 to TRBJ1-5; D is unclear. This CDR3 is built from 15 residues. CDR1 LNHDA and CDR2 SQIVND come from the germline V gene (reference sequence). Between the trimmed V and J ends, which lost 4 bases and 5 bases, there was a span of 15 bases. CDR3 sequence: CASSTLVGNYQPQHF. The CDR3 DNA reads TGTGCCAGTAGTACTTTGGTAGGCAACTATCAGCCCCAGCATTTT.

The gene calls are TRBV29-1 and TRBJ1-1; D gene unclear. The germline V gene encodes CDR1 SQVTM and CDR2 ANQGSEA. V dropped 5 bases and J dropped 4 bases, with 14 bases sitting between them. This CDR3 region has 13 residues. CDR3 DNA sequence: TGCAGCGTTCCTCCTCGGGTCGGCACTGAAGCTTTCTTT. This sequence encodes CSVPPRVGTEAFF.

V gene TRBV7-8 combines with J gene TRBJ1-5; D is perhaps TRBD1 (6 bases). Between the trimmed V and J ends, which lost 5 bases and 0 bases, there was a span of 11 bases. This CDR3 contains 15 residues. Germline CDR1 is SGHVS and CDR2 is FQNEAQ. The CDR3 reads CASSPRTASNQPQHF. CDR3 bases: TGTGCCAGCAGCCCCCGGACAGCTAGCAATCAGCCCCAGCATTTT.

The chain couples TRBV30 to TRBJ1-5, with TRBD1 matching over 7 bases. Germline V gives CDR1 GTSNPN, CDR2 SVGIG (reference sequence). The CDR3 runs to 13 residues. The trim removed 6 bases at V and 2 bases at J, leaving 4 bases unmatched. The CDR3 DNA sequence: TGTGCCTGCGGAGGGACAGGCAATCAGCCCCAGCATTTT. Translating it yields CACGGTGNQPQHF.

This sequence joins TRBV24-1 and TRBJ2-1; TRBD2 aligns across 13 bases. After removal of 4 bases from V and 9 bases from J, the junction contained 11 bases not matched to a gene. The CDR3 is made up of 17 amino acids. Germline values: CDR1 KGHDR, CDR2 SFDVKD. CDR3 DNA: TGTGCCACCAGTGACCAAGGTCGACTAGCGGGAGGTGGTGAGCAGTTCTTC. Amino acids: CATSDQGRLAGGGEQFF.

The chain uses TRBV15 and TRBJ1-5; weak D call: TRBD1 (5 bases). Germline V gene lookup returns CDR1 LNHNV and CDR2 YYDKDF (reference sequence). This CDR3 contains 13 residues. Trimming cost V 0 bases and J 8 bases, with 8 bases left between them. CDR3 nucleotides: TGTGCCACCAGCAGAGATCCCAGGGAGCCCCAGCATTTT. Translation: CATSRDPREPQHF.

This chain connects TRBV7-6 to TRBJ1-6; the D is unclear. Germline CDR1 is SGHVS and CDR2 is FNYEAQ. This CDR3 is built from 16 residues. V dropped 2 bases and J dropped 5 bases, with 13 bases sitting between them. CDR3: CASSLRLGSDNSPLHF. CDR3 sequence (DNA): TGTGCCAGCAGCTTAAGGTTGGGCAGCGATAATTCACCCCTCCACTTT.

The chain has TRBV27 and TRBJ2-1, with 11 bases aligning to TRBD2. J was trimmed by 2 bases and V by 4 bases; bases with no gene match: 4. CDR3 length equals 16 residues. Germline V gene data show CDR1 as MNHEY and CDR2 as SMNVEV (reference sequence). Here the CDR3 DNA reads TGTGCCAGCAGTTCTCTAGCGGGAGGCCCCTACAATGAGCAGTTCTTC. Protein: CASSSLAGGPYNEQFF.